This TCR beta chain comes out of a study of siplizumab effects on memory and regulatory T cells (dated by TCRdb to between 2018 and 2020). Looking at the study overall: The study looked at the effect of siplizumab, an anti-CD2 antibody, on alloreactive T-cell subsets in allogeneic mixed lymphocyte reactions made from human PBMCs.

Overall results and qualifications from the work: Compared with memory T cells, unstimulated naive T cells appeared more diverse, and naive cells seemed to make a substantial contribution to the alloresponse. About 80-97% of proliferating CD4+ or CD8+ clones could not be given a naive or memory phenotype. Because sequences below about 10^-5 frequency were poorly captured, only a minor fraction of alloreactive clones could be mapped to unstimulated subsets. Whether proliferating Tregs from siplizumab cultures were suppressive was not functionally confirmed. The cumulative frequency of alloreactive sequences traceable to unstimulated CD4+ memory T cells was significantly reduced by siplizumab. In reactions with siplizumab, an average of roughly 70% of mappable alloreactive CD4+ clones were Treg-derived, compared with 25% to 30% in control reactions.

About this clone: Its antigen target is currently unknown. No base-level quality is on record; no much larger clone is a single base apart.

Additional sequencing covered unstimulated subsets from a few donor pairs, namely CD8+ effector memory, CD4+ naive, CD8+ TEMRA, CD4+ memory and CD8+ naive. Sorted unstimulated T cells and proliferating T cells recovered from mixed lymphocyte reactions underwent TCRbeta CDR3 sequencing. Fresh whole blood from nine to ten HLA-typed healthy donors was used as the source from which PBMCs were isolated. The germline V and J ends show losses of 4 bases and 6 bases respectively, and no gene match explains 9 bases of the junction. There are 14 amino acids in the CDR3, from cysteine to phenylalanine inclusive. Only the CDR3 portion is preserved as DNA: 42 bases, with reading frame beginning at the first base. CDR1 and CDR2 (LNHNV, YYDKDF) derive from the germline V gene (reference sequence). The library was generated by the immunoSEQ multiplex PCR assay. The deep sequencing platform assayed 90,000 to 100,000 TCR templates per sample. Genomic DNA extracted from sorted T cells was used for TCRbeta CDR3 sequencing. The paper's processing steps were these. Clonal analysis of TCRbeta CDR3 data was done in the R programming language. Unstimulated samples were compared with post-reaction CFSE-low samples to define alloreactive CD4+ and CD8+ clones. By matching sequences to the repertoires of sorted unstimulated Treg and non-Treg cells, each alloreactive CD4+ clone was assigned a regulatory or non-regulatory origin. TCRdb holds this immuneACCESS table with in-frame rearrangements only. Some clones are missing; in checked studies, unresolved V genes explain under half, and the rest has no known cause. Clone size and the V and J calls come from that table; the DNA yielded D and trimming. A total of tens of thousands of clones appear in this sample, approximately 97% of them only once. 0.5% to 0.7% of the sample comes from the top ten.

The sequence is built from TRBV15 and TRBJ2-7; the junction holds 7 bases that match TRBD2. This clonotype originated in a human donor in good health. The sequenced material came from naive CD4+ T cells sorted from blood. This specimen's cell subset or site label, interpreted: unstimulated naive T cells. At the DNA level, the sequence is TGTGCCACCAGCATTAGGACTAGGACCCGCGAGCAGTACTTC. This gives the protein CATSIRTRTREQYF.